The clone carrying this T cell receptor (beta chain) appeared a few times. Its antigen is unidentified. This specimen belongs to a study of beta chain features in type 1 diabetes. About the study: Age and gender were similar between patients and healthy donors, as were cell yields. Study-wide points: A greater similarity of naive, central memory and Treg TCRB repertoires was seen among patients than among healthy donors. PCR might favor shorter templates, but any such skew would affect patients and controls equally. The VDJ junctions of type 1 diabetes patients carried fewer insertions and more deletions. Researchers report that Type 1 diabetes patients had moderately but significantly shorter TCRB CDR3s across all four CD4+ subsets.

Deletions cut 7 bases from V and 0 bases from J, with 12 bases between. The length of the CDR3 is 14 residues. The germline V gene encodes CDR1 SGHRS and CDR2 YFSETQ. Every isolated RNA sample was fully reverse transcribed, so sequencing captured expressed TCRB transcripts. Libraries were prepared by immunoSEQ multiplex PCR; TCRdb keeps only in-frame clonotypes and omits some of them. The table shows roughly 70,000 clones, with 45% to 50% occurring only once. This clonotype was obtained from a man under 40 with type 1 diabetes. The chain combines TRBV5-1 with TRBJ2-3, with D maybe TRBD1 (7 bases). What was sequenced was central memory CD4+ T cells from blood. The CDR3 nucleotides read TGCGCCAGCCAGGAGGGGGCGAGCACAGATACGCAGTATTTT. It yields the protein CASQEGASTDTQYF.